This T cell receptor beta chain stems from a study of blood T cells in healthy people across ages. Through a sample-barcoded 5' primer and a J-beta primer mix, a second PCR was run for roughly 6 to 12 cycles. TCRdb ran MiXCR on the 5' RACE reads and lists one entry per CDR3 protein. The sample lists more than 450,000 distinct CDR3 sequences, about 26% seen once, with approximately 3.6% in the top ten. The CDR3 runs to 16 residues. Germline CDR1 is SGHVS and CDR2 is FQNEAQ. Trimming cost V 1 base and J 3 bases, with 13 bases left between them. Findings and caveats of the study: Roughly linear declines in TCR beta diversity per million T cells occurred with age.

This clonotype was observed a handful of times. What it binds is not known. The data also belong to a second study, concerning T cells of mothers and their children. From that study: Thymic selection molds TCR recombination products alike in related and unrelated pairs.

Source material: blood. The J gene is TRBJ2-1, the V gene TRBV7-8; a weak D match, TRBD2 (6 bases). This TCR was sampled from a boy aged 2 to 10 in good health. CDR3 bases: TGTGCCAGCAGCTTAGGGCTGCGGGAAGACTACAATGAGCAGTTCTTC. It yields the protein CASSLGLREDYNEQFF.